A selection of T cell receptor beta chains follows, all from one sample in a study of blood T cell repertoires in COVID-19. Measured with immunoSEQ multiplex PCR; TCRdb has only the in-frame clones, and not every one. The repertoire has fewer than 300,000 clones, around four fifths of them found once; the top ten carry roughly 9.4%. Sample: peripheral blood. Receptor source: a woman in her fifties or sixties who had recovered from COVID-19. Each CDR3 is given with its conserved first and last residue. A D gene is named only where the DNA matches it firmly. Not all rows give a size; the values are once, few, many and, for expanded clones, a class.

>TRBV28|.|.|TRBJ1-1
TGTGCCAGCAGTAACCGGGTGAACACTGAAGCTTTCTTT
CASSNRVNTEAFF
>TRBV24-1|TRBD1|.|TRBJ2-3
TGTGCCACCAGTGATTCCAGGACAGGTCCAGATACGCAGTATTTT
CATSDSRTGPDTQYF
>TRBV7-2|TRBD2|once|TRBJ2-4
TGTGCCAGCAGCCCCCGTTTCTCAGCGGGGGCCAAAAACATTCAGTACTTC
CASSPRFSAGAKNIQYF
>TRBV9|TRBD2|.|TRBJ2-5
TGTGCCAGCAGCGCCCGACTAGCGGGGGGGGAGACCCAGTACTTC
CASSARLAGGETQYF
>TRBV11-2|.|.|TRBJ2-1
TGTGCCAGCAGCTCAGGAGGGGCCCCTATACGTTTGGGTGAGCAGTTCTTC
CASSSGGAPIRLGEQFF
>TRBV6-5|TRBD2|few|TRBJ2-3
TGTGCCAGCAATCGACTAGCCGAGCCCACAGATACGCAGTATTTT
CASNRLAEPTDTQYF
>TRBV28|.|.|TRBJ2-7
TGTGCCAGCAGCCCCTCCAGGGTGGGAGAGCAGTACTTC
CASSPSRVGEQYF
>TRBV3-1/TRBV3-2|.|.|TRBJ2-1
TGTGCCAGCAGCAACCCTTATCGGGCGGAGCGGAATGAGCAGTTCTTC
CASSNPYRAERNEQFF
>TRBV6-5|.|.|TRBJ1-2
TGTGCCAGCAGCCGAGGACTCCCATCGGACTATGGCTACACCTTC
CASSRGLPSDYGYTF
>TRBV2|.|.|TRBJ2-2
TGTGCCAGCAGTGCCCCCAGGGACGGGGAGCTGTTTTTT
CASSAPRDGELFF
>TRBV5-1|TRBD1|.|TRBJ1-2
TGCGCCAGCAGCTTGGCCTTCAATCCACAGGGGTTTAACTATGGCTACACCTTC
CASSLAFNPQGFNYGYTF
>TRBV7-9|TRBD2|.|TRBJ2-1
TGTGCCAGCAGCGGCGGGAGTCCGCGGAATGAGCAGTTCTTC
CASSGGSPRNEQFF
>TRBV19|.|.|TRBJ1-2
TGTGCCAGTAGTCCTCGGGCAGGGGCAGGCTTGAACACCTTC
CASSPRAGAGLNTF
>TRBV11-3|.|.|TRBJ1-1
TGTGCCAGCAGCTTTCAGGGGCCCGGCACTGAAGCTTTCTTT
CASSFQGPGTEAFF
>TRBV10-3|TRBD1|.|TRBJ2-7
TGTGCCATCAGTGGTACAGGGGACGAGCAGTACTTC
CAISGTGDEQYF
>TRBV28|.|.|TRBJ2-7
TGTGCCACAGTAAGATGGGGCCTAACACGGGGGGAGCAGTACTTC
CATVRWGLTRGEQYF
>TRBV5-1|.|.|TRBJ1-1
TGCGCCAGCAGCGCCACAGGTGACACTGAAGCTTTCTTT
CASSATGDTEAFF
>TRBV29-1|.|.|TRBJ2-7
TGCAGCGTTGGGCTAGGCTACGAGCAGTACTTC
CSVGLGYEQYF
>TRBV18|.|.|TRBJ2-7
TGTGCCAGCCGCCGACAGGCGACCTCCTACGAGCAGTACTTC
CASRRQATSYEQYF
>TRBV10-3|TRBD1|.|TRBJ2-2
TGTGCCATCACCTCGATCCGGGACAGAAGCACCGGGGAGCTGTTTTTT
CAITSIRDRSTGELFF
>TRBV5-1|TRBD2|.|TRBJ2-1
TGCGCCAGCAGCTTCGGGACTAGCGGGAGCAATGAGCAGTTCTTC
CASSFGTSGSNEQFF
>TRBV28|.|.|TRBJ2-3
TGTGCCAGCAGTCCTTCGGGGGAAAGTACAGATACGCAGTATTTT
CASSPSGESTDTQYF